The 26 T cell receptor beta chains below all came from one sample that was sequenced in a study of CD8 T cells in Susac syndrome. When the RNA was reverse transcribed, random hexamers were used with an input of roughly 0.45 to 1 ug. TCRdb re-analysed the immunoSEQ multiplex PCR reads in MiXCR, keeping a single row per CDR3 protein. The table includes roughly 150,000 distinct CDR3 sequences, 80% to 95% detected once. Sequenced input: CD4+ T cells from PBMCs. The source of these receptors is a human donor in good health.

The J gene is TRBJ1-1, the V gene TRBV20-1; maybe TRBD1 (6 bases). V was clipped by 6 bases and J by 1 base, with 15 bases between them. The CDR3 spans 14 residues. Germline V gene data show CDR1 as DFQATT and CDR2 as SNEGSKA (reference sequence). This CDR3 is CSAIQGFRNTEAFF. As DNA, the CDR3 is TGCAGTGCGATACAGGGTTTTAGGAACACTGAAGCTTTCTTT.

CDR3 in DNA: TGTGCCAGCAGTCCCCTTACGGAGGGTGGGAACAATGAGCAGTTCTTC. Its translation: CASSPLTEGGNNEQFF. This sequence joins TRBV27 and TRBJ2-1; a possible D gene is TRBD2 (6 bases). The germline gives CDR1 MNHEY, CDR2 SMNVEV (reference sequence). The CDR3 consists of 16 residues. V lost 5 bases and J lost 5, with 19 bases in between.

This chain joins TRBV7-2 and TRBJ1-5; the D gene is possibly TRBD1 (6 bases). The CDR3 spans 15 residues. The germline V and J ends were trimmed by 1 base and 3 bases, with 10 bases remaining between them. Per germline, CDR1 SGHTA and CDR2 FQGNSA. The chain's CDR3 is CASSLVGGDNQPQHF. The CDR3 DNA is TGTGCCAGCAGCTTAGTCGGGGGCGACAATCAGCCCCAGCATTTT.

V gene TRBV4-1 combines with J gene TRBJ1-3; tentatively, D is TRBD1 (5 bases). This CDR3 is built from 17 residues. Germline V gene data show CDR1 as MGHRA and CDR2 as YSYEKL. V gave up 0 bases and J gave up 0 bases, with 12 bases separating them. Here the CDR3 reads CASSQDLGHHSGNTIYF. In DNA, the CDR3 is TGCGCCAGCAGCCAAGATCTAGGACACCACTCTGGAAACACCATATATTTT.

In DNA, the CDR3 is TGTGCCAGCAGCTTAGGACAGTACCAAGAGACCCAGTACTTC. Protein sequence: CASSLGQYQETQYF. This chain connects TRBV7-8 to TRBJ2-5; perhaps TRBD1 as D (5 bases). The CDR3 has 14 amino acids. The germline gives CDR1 SGHVS, CDR2 FQNEAQ. Trimming removed 1 base from V and 0 bases from J, with 6 bases in between.

The chain links TRBV7-2 to TRBJ2-3, with 7 bases matching TRBD2. This CDR3 region has 13 residues. V trimming: 5 bases; J trimming: 1 base; junction bases outside the gene matches: 0. Germline CDR1 SGHTA, CDR2 FQGNSA. Here the CDR3 DNA reads TGTGCCAGCAGCGGGGGGGGCACAGATACGCAGTATTTT. As protein: CASSGGGTDTQYF.

The rearrangement joins TRBV11-2 to TRBJ1-1; unclear D gene. The CDR3 runs 12 residues. Germline V CDR1 and CDR2: SGHAT, FQNNGV. V gave up 2 bases and J gave up 5 bases, with 6 bases separating them. The CDR3 coding sequence is TGTGCCAGCAGCTTAAAGGATACTGAAGCTTTCTTT. It specifies CASSLKDTEAFF.

This chain joins TRBV2 and TRBJ1-1; 12 bases are a match to TRBD1. The V gene end was trimmed by 8 bases and the J gene end by 6 bases; junction bases not matched to a gene: 4. Per the germline V gene, CDR1 is SNHLY and CDR2 is FYNNEI. The CDR3 spans 13 residues. The CDR3 spells CASRDRGQAEAFF. Written as DNA, the CDR3 is TGTGCCAGCCGGGACAGGGGGCAAGCTGAAGCTTTCTTT. Combining the CDR3 with reference TRBV2 and TRBJ1-1 gives the whole variable domain EPEVTQTPSHQVTQMGQEVILRCVPISNHLYFYWYRQILGQKVEFLVSFYNNEISEKSEIFDDQFSVERPDGSNFTLKIRSTKLEDSAMYFCASRDRGQAEAFFGQGTRLTVV.

V is TRBV3-1 and J is TRBJ2-5, with a weak D call TRBD1 (6 bases). The CDR3 sequence is 12 residues long. V dropped 3 bases and J dropped 8 bases, with 10 bases sitting between them. Germline-derived CDR1 and CDR2 are LGHDT and YNNKEL (reference sequence). The CDR3 nucleotides read TGTGCCAGCAGCCACAGGGGTGGAACCCAGTACTTC. It encodes CASSHRGGTQYF.

This sequence joins TRBV2 and TRBJ2-5; TRBD2 matches 11 bases. The germline V gene has CDR1 SNHLY and CDR2 FYNNEI. The CDR3 sequence is 16 residues long. J was trimmed by 4 bases and V by 3 bases; bases with no gene match: 7. This chain's CDR3 is CASSERASGGPETQYF. As DNA, the CDR3 is TGTGCCAGCAGTGAGCGGGCTAGCGGGGGGCCAGAGACCCAGTACTTC.

The chain employs TRBV30 and TRBJ1-1; 8 bases are shared with TRBD1. V trimming: 4 bases; J trimming: 0 bases; junction bases outside the gene matches: 4. This CDR3 spans 14 amino acids. In germline, CDR1 is GTSNPN, CDR2 SVGIG (reference sequence). CDR3 bases: TGTGCCTGGAAAAAGACAGGGGTGAACACTGAAGCTTTCTTT. This gives the protein CAWKKTGVNTEAFF.

The chain couples TRBV3-1 to TRBJ1-6; no definite D call. The CDR3 is made up of 12 amino acids. The V and J ends lost 5 bases and 14 bases respectively, with 13 bases between them. Germline lookup yields CDR1 LGHDT and CDR2 YNNKEL (reference sequence). CDR3 nucleotide sequence: TGTGCCAGCAGCTCGTGGACGACGACCCTCCACTTT. It yields the protein CASSSWTTTLHF.

This rearrangement joins TRBV5-6 to TRBJ1-1; unclear D gene. The CDR3 covers 15 residues. The V gene lost 4 bases and the J gene lost 1 base, with 14 bases spanning the gap. The germline gives CDR1 SGHDT, CDR2 YYEEEE. In DNA, the CDR3 is TGTGCCAGCAGCCTGAGATCGGGGAGGAACACTGAAGCTTTCTTT. Translating gives CASSLRSGRNTEAFF.

In nucleotides, the CDR3 is TGTGCCAGCAGCCAAGGCGACAGGATCTTCACCGGGGAGCTGTTTTTT. Translating gives CASSQGDRIFTGELFF. This rearrangement joins TRBV3-1 to TRBJ2-2, with a possible D match to TRBD1 (6 bases). Trimming left V 1 base short and J 4 bases short, with 13 bases between. Germline V gene data show CDR1 as LGHDT and CDR2 as YNNKEL (reference sequence). CDR3 size: 16 residues.

The rearrangement links TRBV5-4 to TRBJ1-1; no definite D call. Germline V gene lookup returns CDR1 SGHNT and CDR2 YYREEE (reference sequence). This CDR3 region has 14 residues. V lost 0 bases to trimming and J lost 0 bases, with 6 bases between them. This CDR3 reads CASSLGRLNTEAFF. CDR3 nucleotides: TGTGCCAGCAGCTTGGGCAGGTTGAACACTGAAGCTTTCTTT.

This clonotype was found once. The chain carries TRBV4-2 and TRBJ2-2; D uncertain. Germline V CDR1 and CDR2: LGHNA, YNFKEQ. V lost 1 base and J lost 8, with 8 bases in between. The CDR3 is 13 residues long. For the CDR3, the DNA is TGTGCCAGCAGCCAAGTCCAAAGGGGGGAGCTGTTTTTT. This translates into CASSQVQRGELFF.

V gene TRBV3-1 combines with J gene TRBJ1-2, with TRBD1 matching 11 bases. The germline V gene encodes CDR1 LGHDT and CDR2 YNNKEL (reference sequence). The CDR3 spans 14 residues. V was pared by 7 bases and J by 7 bases, with 8 bases of the junction left unmatched. The CDR3 region has the DNA TGTGCCAGCAAGTGGACAGGGGGCCCCGGTGGCTACACCTTC. This sequence encodes CASKWTGGPGGYTF.

For the CDR3, the DNA is TGTGCCAGCAGGCCACCTAACACCGGGGAGCTGTTTTTT. Its translation: CASRPPNTGELFF. The chain joins TRBV7-8 to TRBJ2-2; D is undetermined. The germline V gene encodes CDR1 SGHVS and CDR2 FQNEAQ. The CDR3 length is 13 residues. V lost 6 bases and J lost 2, with 7 bases in between.

This chain joins TRBV29-1 and TRBJ2-1; TRBD1 matches 9 bases. The V gene end was trimmed by 7 bases and the J gene end by 7 bases; junction bases not matched to a gene: 2. The CDR3 covers 11 residues. Germline CDR1 is SQVTM and CDR2 is ANQGSEA. CDR3 sequence (DNA): TGCAGCGGGGGACAGGGTAATGAGCAGTTCTTC. This sequence encodes CSGGQGNEQFF.

The gene calls are TRBV5-1 and TRBJ2-5; D call uncertain. V lost 0 bases and J 0 bases, leaving 12 bases between the germline ends. This CDR3 is built from 16 residues. Germline V gene sequence: CDR1 SGHRS, CDR2 YFSETQ. CDR3 coding DNA: TGCGCCAGCAGCTTGGGGGGTCGGGTTCACCAAGAGACCCAGTACTTC. It encodes CASSLGGRVHQETQYF.

V gene TRBV23-1 combines with J gene TRBJ1-3; weak D call: TRBD1 (5 bases). TRBV23-1 is known as an ORF, though its function is uncertain. V was trimmed by 6 bases and J by 4 bases, leaving 16 bases between them. The CDR3 contains 15 residues. DNA of the CDR3: TGCGCCAGCAGATCCGGAGGGACCCAGGGAAACACCATATATTTT. It encodes CASRSGGTQGNTIYF.

The chain employs TRBV7-3 and TRBJ1-3; TRBD1 might be the D (6 bases). Germline V gives CDR1 SGHTA, CDR2 FQGTGA. The V end was cut by 7 bases, the J end by 0 bases, with 16 bases between. There are 16 residues in the CDR3. The CDR3 region is CASNLTGRSSGNTIYF. The CDR3, as DNA: TGTGCCAGCAACCTGACAGGCAGGAGCTCTGGAAACACCATATATTTT.

This clonotype has only one observation. This sequence joins TRBV3-1 and TRBJ2-7; no clear D gene. The germline V gene has CDR1 LGHDT and CDR2 YNNKEL (reference sequence). This CDR3 is 11 amino acids long. The ends were cut back, 3 bases at V and 6 bases at J, with 6 bases in the middle. The DNA of the CDR3 is TGTGCCAGCAGCCAGGTCTCCGAGCAGTACTTC. Amino acids: CASSQVSEQYF.

The CDR3 DNA sequence: TGTGCCAGCAGCCAAGATGATAGGGGAAGGACCTACGAGCAGTACTTC. Residues: CASSQDDRGRTYEQYF. V and J are TRBV4-2 and TRBJ2-7; a weak D match, TRBD1 (5 bases). The germline V gene encodes CDR1 LGHNA and CDR2 YNFKEQ. The CDR3 is 16 residues long. The V gene lost 0 bases and the J gene lost 2 bases, with 14 bases spanning the gap.

The V gene is TRBV7-6, the J gene TRBJ1-5; maybe TRBD1 (6 bases). Germline CDR1 and CDR2: SGHVS and FNYEAQ. V lost 1 base and J 7 bases, leaving 11 bases between the germline ends. This CDR3 is 14 amino acids long. DNA for the CDR3: TGTGCCAGCAGCTTAGACAGGGAAAGGCAGCCCCAGCATTTT. Translation gives CASSLDRERQPQHF.

The J gene is TRBJ1-1, the V gene TRBV12-3 or TRBV12-4; D gene unclear. The CDR3 consists of 13 residues. Trimming cost V 5 bases and J 1 base, with 8 bases left between them. The CDR3 spells CASSPPWNTEAFF. In nucleotides, the CDR3 is TGTGCCAGCAGTCCCCCCTGGAACACTGAAGCTTTCTTT.